This paragraph reports one T cell receptor (beta chain). No antigen is known for it. Genomic DNA, for the unsorted samples, came from tens of millions of PBMCs. These data originate in a study of shared clonotypes between healthy human individuals. Study results and caveats: It was anticipated that sequencing depth would influence how many clonotypes donors shared.

Germline CDR1 and CDR2: SNHLY and FYNNEI. This CDR3 is 18 amino acids long. Trimming removed 0 bases at V and 0 bases at J, with 14 bases between. Several immunoSEQ plates received, in even portions, the genomic DNA of each subset. Unsorted PBMC replicate PCRs drew on roughly 300 ng DNA, representing 30,000 to 35,000 T cell genomes. Assay: immunoSEQ multiplex PCR; the TCRdb copy retains only in-frame clones and omits some. This table has a few hundred thousand clones, 79% appearing once. Input material: PBMCs. This clonotype originated in a woman in her thirties or forties in good health. Some clones in this sample may be carry-over from other donors' samples. This chain joins TRBV2 and TRBJ1-4; D call uncertain. The CDR3 sequence is CASSEALPKFATNEKLFF. CDR3 coding DNA: TGTGCCAGCAGTGAAGCGCTCCCCAAATTTGCAACTAATGAAAAACTGTTTTTT.